The 22 T cell receptor beta chains listed next were all sequenced from one sample in a study of Graves' ophthalmopathy and Graves' hyperthyroidism listed by TCRdb under 2018. This sample was sequenced with an Illumina HiSeq 2000. TCR beta CDR3 regions were amplified from RNA transcripts for repertoire sequencing. HTBI primers and the Qiagen OneStep RT-PCR kit were used in a first-round RT-PCR, which was followed by a second-round multiplex PCR, size selection and purification. Using fastp at Q25 and MiXCR, TCRdb reprocessed the public reads and kept productive beta chains. Each CDR3 protein gets just one entry, which takes the most common genes and DNA from the rows behind it. The sample data list over a million distinct CDR3 sequences, and about two fifths of these were observed just once. The ten largest clonotypes hold more than 9.5% of the sample. Input material: peripheral blood or thyroid tissue (not recorded which). The receptors shown here come from an adult man with Graves' hyperthyroidism.

This clonotype was detected many times. The chain recombines TRBV9 with TRBJ2-5; D might be TRBD2 (6 bases). CDR3 length: 15 amino acids. Germline CDR1 and CDR2: SGDLS and YYNGEE. V lost 3 bases and J lost 5, with 17 bases in between. CDR3 nucleotides: TGTGCCAGCAGCGGCGGGCCCATTGCGGGGGAGACCCAGTACTTC. Translation gives CASSGGPIAGETQYF.

The chain employs TRBV7-9 and TRBJ1-6, with D possibly being TRBD1 (6 bases). The CDR3 has 17 amino acids. V gave up 2 bases and J gave up 2 bases, with 13 bases separating them. The germline V gene has CDR1 SEHNR and CDR2 FQNEAQ (reference sequence). The CDR3 sequence: CASSLTGKSTYNSPLHF. The CDR3 bases are TGTGCCAGCAGCTTAACAGGGAAGAGCACCTATAATTCACCCCTCCACTTT.

This clonotype was seen many times. The CDR3 region has the DNA TGTGCCAGCAGCGAGGACAGGGTCGGAGACGAGCAGTACTTC. It translates to CASSEDRVGDEQYF. The chain combines TRBV9 with TRBJ2-7; 8 nucleotides agree with TRBD1. V dropped 3 bases and J dropped 5; count of bases not matched to a gene: 7. The CDR3 covers 14 residues. The germline V gene has CDR1 SGDLS and CDR2 YYNGEE.

The chain links TRBV2 to TRBJ1-2, with D perhaps TRBD1 (5 bases). There are 13 residues in the CDR3. The V and J ends lost 8 bases and 4 bases respectively, with 14 bases between them. The germline V gene has CDR1 SNHLY and CDR2 FYNNEI. In DNA form, the CDR3 reads TGTGCCAGCGATATCGGAGGGGCCTATGGCTACACCTTC. It translates to CASDIGGAYGYTF.

This clonotype appeared a few times. The J gene is TRBJ1-1, the V gene TRBV5-1; 7 bases are a match to TRBD1. Germline V CDR1 and CDR2: SGHRS, YFSETQ. V trimming: 4 bases; J trimming: 0 bases; junction bases outside the gene matches: 9. The CDR3 has 16 amino acids. The CDR3 region is CASSPRDSHMNTEAFF. In nucleotides, the CDR3 is TGCGCCAGCAGCCCGCGGGACAGCCATATGAACACTGAAGCTTTCTTT.

The chain joins TRBV7-6 to TRBJ2-5; TRBD1 aligns across 7 bases. CDR1 SGHVS and CDR2 FNYEAQ come from the germline V gene. The CDR3 runs 16 residues. Trimming at V came to 1 base and at J to 2 bases, leaving 7 bases not matched to a gene. CDR3 region: CASSLDGSGGQETQYF. Here the CDR3 DNA reads TGTGCCAGCAGCTTAGATGGGTCAGGGGGACAAGAGACCCAGTACTTC.

The chain links TRBV10-3 to TRBJ1-2; 8 bases align to TRBD1. The V gene's germline CDR1 is ENHRY and CDR2 SYGVKD. The junction had 18 bases not matched to a gene; V was cut back by 6 bases and J by 3 bases. The CDR3 covers 18 residues. CDR3 DNA: TGTGCCATCAGCCAACAAGCCGGGACAGGATCGGCAGACTATGGCTACACCTTC. Protein: CAISQQAGTGSADYGYTF.

The chain is built from TRBV15 and TRBJ2-5; TRBD2 aligns across 8 bases. The V and J ends lost 2 bases and 4 bases, in that order; junction bases with no gene match: 6. Germline CDR1 is LNHNV and CDR2 is YYDKDF (reference sequence). This CDR3 has 15 residues. DNA of the CDR3: TGTGCCACCAGCAGAATGAGGCTAGCGGGAGAGACCCAGTACTTC. Amino acids: CATSRMRLAGETQYF.

This clonotype came up many times. The chain couples TRBV7-9 to TRBJ1-4; D gene ambiguous. Per germline, CDR1 SEHNR and CDR2 FQNEAQ (reference sequence). There are 14 residues in the CDR3. Trimming stripped 2 bases from V and 7 bases from J, with 11 bases between. CDR3 protein: CASSLTDGIEKLFF. The CDR3 nucleotides are TGTGCCAGCAGCTTAACGGACGGTATTGAAAAACTGTTTTTT.

This clonotype appeared many times. The genes are TRBV5-8 and TRBJ2-7; the D gene could be TRBD1 or TRBD2 (5 bases each). The germline gives CDR1 SGHTS, CDR2 YDEGEE. The CDR3 runs to 16 residues. Trimming took 3 bases from V and 4 from J, leaving 20 bases between them. The CDR3 DNA is TGTGCCAGCAGCTCACCTCCCCGGGACGGAGCATACGAGCAGTACTTC. This gives the protein CASSSPPRDGAYEQYF. The whole variable domain, filled in from reference TRBV5-8 and TRBJ2-7, reads EAGVTQSPTHLIKTRGQQATLRCSPISGHTSVYWYQQALGLGLQFLLWYDEGEERNRGNFPPRFSGRQFPNYSSELNVNALELEDSALYLCASSSPPRDGAYEQYFGPGTRLTVT.

This clonotype has only a few counts. The genes are TRBV5-6 and TRBJ2-5; D possibly corresponds to TRBD2 (6 bases). The CDR3 has 15 residues. V was pared by 0 bases and J by 5 bases, with 14 bases between. CDR1 and CDR2 (germline): SGHDT, YYEEEE. CDR3 loop: CASSLVTGVRETQYF. The CDR3 region has the DNA TGTGCCAGCAGCTTGGTCACGGGGGTTCGGGAGACCCAGTACTTC.

The chain combines TRBV4-3 with TRBJ2-7; either TRBD1 or TRBD2 may fit D (7 bases each). The V end lost 1 base, the J end lost 2 bases, and 15 bases lay between the germline ends. CDR1 LGHNA and CDR2 YSLEER come from the germline V gene. There are 16 residues in the CDR3. The CDR3 sequence is CASSQVGAGQPYEQYF. CDR3 DNA sequence: TGCGCCAGCAGCCAAGTCGGAGCGGGACAGCCCTACGAGCAGTACTTC.

Only a few counts were recorded for this clonotype. The chain is built from TRBV4-3 and TRBJ2-2, with 7 bases fitting TRBD2. V shed 0 bases, J shed 6 bases, and the junction held 7 bases outside the gene matches. Germline CDR1 is LGHNA and CDR2 is YSLEER. This CDR3 has 16 amino acids. In DNA, the CDR3 is TGCGCCAGCAGCCAAGAGGGCGGGAGAGGGCCCGGGGAGCTGTTTTTT. Translation: CASSQEGGRGPGELFF.

This clonotype was seen ten or more times. The chain joins TRBV7-2 to TRBJ2-7; D perhaps matches TRBD2 (5 bases). The V gene's germline CDR1 is SGHTA and CDR2 FQGNSA. V lost 1 base to trimming and J lost 3 bases, with 7 bases between them. CDR3 size: 13 residues. The CDR3 region is CASSLGLFYEQYF. The CDR3 nucleotides read TGTGCCAGCAGCTTAGGACTATTCTACGAGCAGTACTTC.

This clonotype was recorded many times. The J gene is TRBJ2-5, the V gene TRBV15; 14 bases map to TRBD2. Germline CDR1 reads LNHNV; CDR2 reads YYDKDF (reference sequence). The CDR3 loop spans 16 amino acids. The ends lost 3 bases at V and 4 bases at J; junction bases unmatched: 4. CDR3 sequence: CATSRGLAGEGETQYF. In DNA form, the CDR3 reads TGTGCCACCAGCAGGGGACTAGCGGGAGAGGGAGAGACCCAGTACTTC.

This clonotype was counted at least ten times. The rearrangement joins TRBV7-9 to TRBJ1-4, with D perhaps TRBD1 (6 bases). This CDR3 region has 17 residues. Trimming shortened V by 5 bases and J by 8 bases, and 24 bases separated the two germline ends. The germline gives CDR1 SEHNR, CDR2 FQNEAQ (reference sequence). CDR3: CASSQGGGDAAGEKLFF. The CDR3 DNA sequence: TGTGCCAGCAGCCAAGGGGGAGGGGACGCCGCAGGCGAAAAACTGTTTTTT. Full variable domain (rest looked up from reference TRBV7-9 and TRBJ1-4): DTGVSQNPRHKITKRGQNVTFRCDPISEHNRLYWYRQTLGQGPEFLTYFQNEAQLEKSRLLSDRFSAERPKGSFSTLEIQRTEQGDSAMYLCASSQGGGDAAGEKLFFGSGTQLSVL.

This clonotype was detected a few times. The chain has TRBV28 and TRBJ1-2; D possibly corresponds to TRBD1 (5 bases). CDR1 MDHEN and CDR2 SYDVKM come from the germline V gene. The CDR3 loop spans 12 amino acids. V shed 11 bases and J shed 2 bases, with 12 bases lying between them. This CDR3 is CAVRGPNYGYTF. The CDR3 nucleotides are TGTGCCGTCCGGGGACCGAACTATGGCTACACCTTC.

In regard to this clonotype: A much larger clonotype is one base distant, so this may be a read error. The chain links TRBV10-3 to TRBJ1-5; tentatively, D is TRBD1 (5 bases). This CDR3 contains 17 residues. Germline assignment: CDR1 ENHRY and CDR2 SYGVKD. The V gene lost 2 bases and the J gene lost 6 bases, with 20 bases spanning the gap. The chain's CDR3 is CAISEPLSGAGIQPQHF. The CDR3 DNA reads TGTGCCATCAGTGAGCCCCTTTCCGGGGCAGGGATTCAGCCCCAGCATTTT.

This clonotype has ten or more counts. This rearrangement joins TRBV7-8 to TRBJ1-4; 7 bases line up with TRBD1. CDR1 is SGHVS, CDR2 FQNEAQ, per germline. The V segment lost 6 bases and the J segment 1 base; nucleotides outside the gene matches: 5. CDR3 size: 15 residues. The CDR3 sequence: CASSLRGITNEKLFF. The CDR3, as DNA: TGTGCCAGCAGTCTCAGGGGGATAACTAATGAAAAACTGTTTTTT.

This clonotype occurred many times. J is TRBJ2-7 and V is TRBV25-1, with a tentative D call TRBD2 (5 bases). V gave up 1 base and J gave up 2 bases, with 15 bases separating them. Germline V gene lookup returns CDR1 MGHDK and CDR2 SYGVNS. The CDR3 consists of 16 residues. This chain's CDR3 is CASSELITGIPYEQYF. In DNA, the CDR3 is TGTGCCAGCAGTGAATTGATCACGGGAATCCCCTACGAGCAGTACTTC.

Turning to this clonotype: With a much larger clone just one base away, this may be a read error. The J gene is TRBJ1-5, the V gene TRBV6-6; D unresolved. The CDR3 consists of 15 residues. Trimming stripped 6 bases from V and 5 bases from J, with 17 bases between. Germline V gene sequence: CDR1 MNHNY, CDR2 SVGAGI (reference sequence). CDR3 coding DNA: TGTGCCAGCAGCATGGCAGCTCCTTACGATCAGCCCCAGCATTTT. Translating it yields CASSMAAPYDQPQHF.

The chain couples TRBV10-2 to TRBJ1-5; 9 nucleotides agree with TRBD1. J gave up 6 bases and V 3 bases, and 9 bases lay outside the gene matches. The CDR3 totals 16 residues. Germline CDR1 reads WSHSY; CDR2 reads SAAADI. The DNA of the CDR3 is TGCGCCAGCAGTGACTCCGGGACAGGGTACGCTCAGCCCCAGCATTTT. This encodes CASSDSGTGYAQPQHF.